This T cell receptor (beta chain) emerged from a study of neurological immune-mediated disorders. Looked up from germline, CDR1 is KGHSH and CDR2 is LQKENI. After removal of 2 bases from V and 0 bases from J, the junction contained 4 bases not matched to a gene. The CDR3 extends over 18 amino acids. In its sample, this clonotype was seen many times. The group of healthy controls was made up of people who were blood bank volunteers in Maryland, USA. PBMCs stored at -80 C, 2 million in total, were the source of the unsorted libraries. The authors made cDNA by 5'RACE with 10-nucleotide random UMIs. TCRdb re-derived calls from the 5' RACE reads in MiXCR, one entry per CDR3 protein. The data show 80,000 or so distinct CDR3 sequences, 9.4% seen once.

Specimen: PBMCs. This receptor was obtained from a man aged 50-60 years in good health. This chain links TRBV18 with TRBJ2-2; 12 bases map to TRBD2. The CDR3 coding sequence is TGTGCCAGCTCACCAGCGCTAGCGGGGGGGACGAACACCGGGGAGCTGTTTTTT. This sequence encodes CASSPALAGGTNTGELFF.